This TCR beta chain was captured by sequencing in a study of T cell repertoires in aging, cancer and after chemotherapy. About the study: Repeat sampling of healthy donors over several months to years showed clear clonal overlap.

TRB rearrangements spanning V, D and J were amplified using mixed TRB-A/B primers. TCRdb re-called the multiplex PCR reads through MiXCR, storing one row per CDR3 protein. The sample lists under 2,500 distinct CDR3 sequences, roughly a quarter occurring once. Of note for this clonotype: Antigen specificity is unknown.

Study-level results: Immunological memory after chemotherapy cannot be judged from the repertoire data. Across the chemotherapy interval, each cancer cohort showed higher median generation probability, suggesting thymic rebound. Compared with age-matched healthy donors, untreated hematological or solid cancer patients showed higher blood TCR clonality.

Amplification of TCR beta used genomic DNA extracted from peripheral blood. This CDR3 is 12 amino acids long. V was trimmed by 5 bases and J by 4 bases, leaving 9 bases between them. Germline lookup yields CDR1 SGHDT and CDR2 YYEEEE. The V call is TRBV5-6, the J call TRBJ1-2; D may be TRBD1 (5 bases). Source material: blood. The source is a human donor in good health. This chain's CDR3 is CASRAGPYGYTF. In DNA form, the CDR3 reads TGTGCCAGCAGAGCGGGGCCCTATGGCTACACCTTC.